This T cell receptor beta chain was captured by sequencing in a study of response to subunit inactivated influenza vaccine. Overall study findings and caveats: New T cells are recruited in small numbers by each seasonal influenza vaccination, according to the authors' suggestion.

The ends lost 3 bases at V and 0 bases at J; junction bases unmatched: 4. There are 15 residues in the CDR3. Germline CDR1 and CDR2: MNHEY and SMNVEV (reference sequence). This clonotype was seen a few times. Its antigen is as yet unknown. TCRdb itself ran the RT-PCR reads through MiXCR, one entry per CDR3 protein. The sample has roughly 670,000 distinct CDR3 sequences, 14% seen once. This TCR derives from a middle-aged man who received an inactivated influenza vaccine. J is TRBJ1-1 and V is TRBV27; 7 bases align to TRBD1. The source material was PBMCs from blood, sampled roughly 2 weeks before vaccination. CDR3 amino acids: CASSLSGQMNTEAFF. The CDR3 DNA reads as TGTGCCAGCAGTTTGTCGGGACAGATGAACACTGAAGCTTTCTTT.